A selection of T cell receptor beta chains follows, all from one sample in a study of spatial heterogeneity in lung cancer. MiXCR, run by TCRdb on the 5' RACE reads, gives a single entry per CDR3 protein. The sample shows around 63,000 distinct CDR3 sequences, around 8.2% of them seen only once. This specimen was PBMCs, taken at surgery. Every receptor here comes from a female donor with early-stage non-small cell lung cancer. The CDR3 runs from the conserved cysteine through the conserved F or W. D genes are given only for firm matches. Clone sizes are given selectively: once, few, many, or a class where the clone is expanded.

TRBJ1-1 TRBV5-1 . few CASSPGLLDTEAFF TGCGCCAGCAGCCCAGGGCTATTGGACACTGAAGCTTTCTTT
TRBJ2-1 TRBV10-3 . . CAIRGGDNEQFF TGTGCCATCAGAGGGGGGGACAATGAGCAGTTCTTC
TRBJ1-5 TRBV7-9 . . CASSLPGPQPQHF TGTGCCAGCAGCTTACCGGGGCCTCAGCCCCAGCATTTT
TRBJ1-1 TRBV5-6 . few CASSSRPGGNTEAFF TGTGCCAGCAGTTCCAGGCCGGGAGGGAACACTGAAGCTTTCTTT
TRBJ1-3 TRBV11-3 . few CASSLGRNTIYF TGTGCCAGCAGCTTAGGCCGCAACACCATATATTTT
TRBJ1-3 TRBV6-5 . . CASSVTGISGNTIYF TGTGCCAGCAGTGTCACAGGCATCTCTGGAAACACCATATATTTT
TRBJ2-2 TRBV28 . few CASSFQRGSLPGELFF TGTGCCAGCAGTTTCCAGAGGGGTAGTCTGCCCGGGGAGCTGTTTTTT
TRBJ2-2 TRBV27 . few CASSLSQSRSTGELFF TGTGCCAGCAGTTTGAGTCAAAGTCGTAGCACCGGGGAGCTGTTTTTT
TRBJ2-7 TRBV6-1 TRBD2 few CASTRLAGDYEQYF TGTGCCAGCACACGACTAGCGGGAGATTACGAGCAGTACTTC
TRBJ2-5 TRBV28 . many CASSPGHQETQYF TGTGCCAGCAGCCCAGGCCACCAAGAGACCCAGTACTTC
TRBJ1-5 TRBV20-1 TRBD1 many CSASTDRGGQPQHF TGCAGTGCTAGCACGGACAGGGGTGGGCAGCCCCAGCATTTT
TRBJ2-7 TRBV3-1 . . CASSPGANYEQYF TGTGCCAGCAGCCCTGGGGCGAACTACGAGCAGTACTTC
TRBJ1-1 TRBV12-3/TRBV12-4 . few CASSTGRGWTEAFF TGTGCCAGCAGTACAGGGAGGGGTTGGACTGAAGCTTTCTTT
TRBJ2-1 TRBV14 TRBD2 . CASSEVWTSAMRVYNEQFF TGTGCCAGCAGCGAAGTTTGGACTAGCGCGATGCGGGTTTACAATGAGCAGTTCTTC
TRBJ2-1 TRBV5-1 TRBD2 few CASSLGSSGANEQFF TGCGCCAGCAGCTTGGGTTCTAGCGGCGCCAATGAGCAGTTCTTC
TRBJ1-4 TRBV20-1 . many CSARSGNHPLEKLFF TGCAGTGCTAGATCAGGGAATCATCCACTTGAAAAACTGTTTTTT
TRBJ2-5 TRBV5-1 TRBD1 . CASSRGTAQETQYF TGCGCCAGCAGCCGAGGGACAGCCCAAGAGACCCAGTACTTC
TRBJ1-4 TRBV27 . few CASSFAAGPNEKLFF TGTGCCAGCAGTTTCGCAGCAGGTCCTAATGAAAAACTGTTTTTT
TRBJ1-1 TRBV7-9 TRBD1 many CASSLDRGTEAFF TGTGCCAGCAGCCTGGACAGGGGGACTGAAGCTTTCTTT
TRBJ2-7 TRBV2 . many CASTPQYGEQYF TGTGCCAGCACCCCCCAGTATGGCGAGCAGTACTTC
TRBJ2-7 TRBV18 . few CASSPDGSYEQYF TGTGCCAGCTCCCCGGACGGATCCTACGAGCAGTACTTC
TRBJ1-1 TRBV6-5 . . CASSWGMNTEAFF TGTGCCAGCAGTTGGGGAATGAACACTGAAGCTTTCTTT
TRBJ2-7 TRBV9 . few CASSGVSGYEQYF TGTGCCAGCAGCGGGGTCTCAGGCTACGAGCAGTACTTC
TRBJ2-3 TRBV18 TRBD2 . CASSPGAGGDTQYF TGTGCCAGCTCACCGGGAGCGGGGGGAGATACGCAGTATTTT
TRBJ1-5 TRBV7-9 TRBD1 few CASSQGQGDSQPQHF TGTGCCAGCAGCCAGGGACAGGGGGACAGTCAGCCCCAGCATTTT
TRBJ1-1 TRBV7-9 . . CASRRGTEAFF TGTGCCAGCAGGAGGGGGACTGAAGCTTTCTTT
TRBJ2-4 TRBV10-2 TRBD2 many CASSEGPAGDIQYF TGCGCCAGCAGTGAAGGACCGGCGGGAGACATTCAGTACTTC
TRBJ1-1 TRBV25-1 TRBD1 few CASSGTGRDTEAFF TGTGCCAGCAGTGGGACAGGGAGGGACACTGAAGCTTTCTTT
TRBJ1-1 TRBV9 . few CASSSRAGSNTEAFF TGTGCCAGCAGCTCCAGGGCCGGATCGAACACTGAAGCTTTCTTT
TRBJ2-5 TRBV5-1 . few CASSPQGGLGETQYF TGCGCCAGCAGCCCACAGGGTGGGCTTGGGGAGACCCAGTACTTC
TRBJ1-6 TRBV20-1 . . CSASGGQGNSPLHF TGCAGTGCTTCCGGGGGGCAGGGGAATTCACCCCTCCACTTT
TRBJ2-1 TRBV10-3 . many CAISDGGRPGGQFF TGTGCCATCAGTGACGGGGGACGACCTGGCGGGCAGTTCTTC
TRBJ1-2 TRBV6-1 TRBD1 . CASSDHPRGRNYGYTF TGTGCCAGCAGTGACCACCCGAGGGGGCGGAACTATGGCTACACCTTC
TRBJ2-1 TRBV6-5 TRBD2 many CASSYRASGRALHEQFF TGTGCCAGCAGTTACAGAGCTAGCGGGAGGGCCTTGCATGAGCAGTTCTTC
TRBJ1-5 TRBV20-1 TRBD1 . CSARTGGASSQPQHF TGCAGTGCTAGGACAGGGGGGGCGAGCAGTCAGCCCCAGCATTTT
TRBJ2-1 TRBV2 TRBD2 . CASSVAGGMSEQFF TGTGCCAGCAGTGTAGCGGGAGGAATGAGTGAGCAGTTCTTC
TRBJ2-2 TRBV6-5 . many CASRREGSGNTGELFF TGTGCCAGCAGACGAGAGGGTAGCGGGAACACCGGGGAGCTGTTTTTT
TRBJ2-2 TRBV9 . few CASSPGQLNTGELFF TGTGCCAGCAGCCCCGGACAGCTCAACACCGGGGAGCTGTTTTTT
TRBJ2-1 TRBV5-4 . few CASTTWEKNNEQFF TGTGCCAGCACCACCTGGGAGAAGAACAATGAGCAGTTCTTC
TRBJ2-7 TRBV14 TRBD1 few CASSQVLQGEQYF TGTGCCAGCAGCCAAGTGTTACAGGGGGAGCAGTACTTC
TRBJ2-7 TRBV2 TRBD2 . CASSDGTSGTAYEQYF TGTGCCAGCAGTGACGGGACTAGCGGGACTGCCTACGAGCAGTACTTC
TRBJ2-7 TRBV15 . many CATSYPGTYDEQYF TGTGCCACCAGTTATCCCGGGACGTATGACGAGCAGTACTTC
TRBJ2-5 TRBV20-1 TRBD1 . CSASPTGGFRETQYF TGCAGTGCTAGTCCCACAGGGGGCTTCAGGGAGACCCAGTACTTC
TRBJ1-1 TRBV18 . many CASSANPRDTEAFF TGTGCCAGCTCAGCAAATCCTAGGGACACTGAAGCTTTCTTT